This T cell receptor beta chain was identified in a study of Graves' ophthalmopathy and Graves' hyperthyroidism. This clonotype occurred many times. Amplification of TCR beta CDR3 regions used RNA transcripts. An initial RT-PCR round employing HTBI primers preceded a second-round multiplex PCR. MiXCR was run by TCRdb on the multiplex PCR reads, yielding one entry per CDR3 protein. The sample carries 400,000 or so distinct CDR3 sequences, approximately 17% recorded once. Trimming took off 8 bases at V and 0 bases at J, with 14 bases between the two ends. The germline V gene encodes CDR1 SQVTM and CDR2 ANQGSEA. The CDR3 spans 13 residues.

This receptor was taken from an adult woman with stable Graves' hyperthyroidism. The V gene is TRBV29-1, the J gene TRBJ2-7, with D unresolved. Sample: peripheral blood. The CDR3 here is CSPRWGSSYEQYF. In nucleotides, the CDR3 is TGCAGCCCACGGTGGGGTTCCTCCTACGAGCAGTACTTC.